This entry lists 3 T cell receptor beta chains sequenced from one sample in a study of blood T cell repertoires in COVID-19. TCRdb keeps only in-frame clones here, not all; method: immunoSEQ multiplex PCR. The sample includes over 100,000 clones, approximately 85% of them seen just once. Sequenced input: peripheral blood. Receptors originate from a man in his sixties with acute or convalescent COVID-19.

The chain uses TRBV6-2 or TRBV6-3 and TRBJ2-1, with D perhaps matching TRBD2 (5 bases). The ends were cut back, 2 bases at V and 3 bases at J, with 14 bases in the middle. The CDR3 consists of 16 residues. Germline V lookup: CDR1 MNHEY, CDR2 SVGEGT. The CDR3 region has the DNA TGTGCCAGCAGTTACGAAAGCGGAAAAGTCTACAATGAGCAGTTCTTC. Its translation: CASSYESGKVYNEQFF.

This clone was seen just once. The CDR3 here is CASSLNGGNNEQYF. The DNA of the CDR3 is TGTGCCAGCAGCTTAAACGGCGGAAACAACGAGCAGTACTTC. J is TRBJ2-7 and V is TRBV11-2; D gene uncertain. V lost 2 bases, J lost 5 bases, and 13 bases lay in between. The CDR3 spans 14 residues. The germline V gene encodes CDR1 SGHAT and CDR2 FQNNGV.

This sequence joins TRBV5-1 and TRBJ2-6; TRBD2 might be the D (5 bases). CDR1 is SGHRS and CDR2 is YFSETQ in the germline V gene. V lost 3 bases and J lost 0, with 10 bases in between. The CDR3 totals 16 residues. The CDR3 nucleotides are TGCGCCAGCAGCTCCGCGGACTCCTCTGGGGCCAACGTCCTGACTTTC. This sequence encodes CASSSADSSGANVLTF.